This TCR beta chain was retrieved from a study of blood T cell repertoires in COVID-19. Trimming at V came to 5 bases and at J to 9 bases, leaving 9 bases not matched to a gene. CDR1 is SEHNR and CDR2 is FQNEAQ in the germline V gene (reference sequence). This CDR3 comprises 15 residues. Produced via immunoSEQ multiplex PCR; TCRdb's table is partial and in-frame only. The profile shows around 310,000 clones, over 75% of them singletons. The source is a woman aged 60 to 75 with acute or convalescent COVID-19. Sequenced material: peripheral blood. This chain joins TRBV7-9 and TRBJ2-1, with 11 bases that match TRBD1. CDR3 bases: TGTGCCAGCAGCGTGGACAGGGGGCTTCTTGGTGAGCAGTTCTTC. It encodes CASSVDRGLLGEQFF.